A single sample is the source of the 17 T cell receptor beta chains below, sequenced in a study of T cells in women clearing cervical HPV infection. Clones were sequenced by immunoSEQ multiplex PCR, and TCRdb holds only the in-frame ones, with some missing. The table lists 20,000 to 30,000 clones. Material: blood buffy coat. The receptors derive from a woman aged 18-69 years with a cervical HPV16 infection that either progressed to CIN3+ or cleared (not recorded which).

About this clone itself: The read ends 3 residues shy of where the CDR3 ends; the end is completed using the germline J gene. This chain uses TRBV10-3 with TRBJ2-7, with D perhaps TRBD1 (5 bases). Germline V gene data show CDR1 as ENHRY and CDR2 as SYGVKD. The V end was cut by 8 bases, the J end by 0 bases, with 14 bases between. This CDR3 spans 14 amino acids. CDR3 DNA (partial): TGTGCCATCCGCGAGGACACGGCCTCCTACGAG. It specifies CAIREDTASYE. The whole CDR3 is CAIREDTASYEQYF.

With respect to this clone: The read ends 3 residues shy of where the CDR3 ends; the end is completed using the germline J gene. The gene calls are TRBV5-6 and TRBJ2-7; tentatively, D is TRBD2 (5 bases). Trimming stripped 2 bases from V and 6 bases from J, with 12 bases between. CDR1 SGHDT and CDR2 YYEEEE come from the germline V gene. CDR3 size: 13 residues. The DNA read from the CDR3 is TGTGCCAGCAGCTTCCCGGACTTCTCCGAG. It translates to CASSFPDFSE. The entire CDR3 protein reads CASSFPDFSEQYF.

On this clone itself: The read gets to within 3 residues of the CDR3 end, and the germline J gene fills in the rest. The genes are TRBV20-1 and TRBJ2-5; weak D call: TRBD1 (6 bases). The CDR3 totals 13 residues. Per the germline V gene, CDR1 is DFQATT and CDR2 is SNEGSKA (reference sequence). The V gene lost 3 bases and the J gene lost 4 bases, with 12 bases spanning the gap. Partial CDR3 DNA: TGCAGTGCTAGGGAATCCAGGGGAGAGACC. Protein sequence: CSARESRGET. The entire CDR3 reads CSARESRGETQYF.

Notes on this clone: Sequencing ends 3 residues short of the CDR3 end; the germline J gene provides the rest. Other DNA sequences in this specimen translate into the identical CDR3. The chain couples TRBV19 to TRBJ1-2, with D perhaps matching TRBD1 (6 bases). Per the germline V gene, CDR1 is LNHDA and CDR2 is SQIVND (reference sequence). V lost 4 bases and J 6 bases, leaving 12 bases between the germline ends. The CDR3 sequence is 13 residues long. The sequenced CDR3 bases are TGTGCCAGTAGTAGGGGACAAGGCAATGGC. This sequence encodes CASSRGQGNG. The whole CDR3 protein is CASSRGQGNGYTF.

Remarks on this clone: The read ends 3 residues shy of where the CDR3 ends; the end is completed using the germline J gene. The J gene is TRBJ2-1, the V gene TRBV20-1; 7 bases are a match to TRBD2. Per germline, CDR1 DFQATT and CDR2 SNEGSKA (reference sequence). This CDR3 contains 15 residues. After removal of 6 bases from V and 8 bases from J, the junction contained 16 bases not matched to a gene. The CDR3 protein is CSAASRSGIRDEQFF. The sequenced part of the CDR3 DNA is TGCAGTGCCGCGTCGAGAAGCGGGATAAGAGATGAG.

Concerning this clone itself: The CDR3 is cut off 3 residues early in the read; its end comes from the germline J gene. Distinct nucleotide sequences in the sample also encode this CDR3. The chain uses TRBV19 and TRBJ2-7, with 12 bases fitting TRBD2. From germline, CDR1 is LNHDA and CDR2 SQIVND (reference sequence). CDR3 length: 15 amino acids. V shed 6 bases, J shed 5 bases, and the junction held 8 bases outside the gene matches. Incomplete CDR3 DNA: TGTGCCAGTAGCAAGACTAGCGGGAGTCTCGACGAG. Its translation: CASSKTSGSLDE. The complete CDR3 sequence is CASSKTSGSLDEQYF.

As to this clone: The read comes to an end 3 residues before the CDR3 does, leaving the germline J gene to fill in the end. J is TRBJ2-1 and V is TRBV18; the D is unclear. Germline V gene data show CDR1 as KGHSH and CDR2 as LQKENI. V lost 6 bases and J 9 bases, leaving 9 bases between the germline ends. The CDR3 runs to 11 residues. CDR3 sequence reads: CASSPWAEQFF. The sequenced part of the CDR3 DNA is TGTGCCAGCTCTCCTTGGGCTGAG.

A remark on this clone: From the germline J gene comes the end of the CDR3, since the read stops 3 residues before it. V is TRBV14 and J is TRBJ2-2; 9 bases align to TRBD1. V shed 2 bases, J shed 7 bases, and the junction held 11 bases outside the gene matches. This CDR3 region has 17 residues. Germline V gives CDR1 SGHDN, CDR2 FVKESK. CDR3 bases read: TGTGCCAGCAGCCAAAGGTTGACAGGGGGTTTACTCGGGGAG. Translating it yields CASSQRLTGGLLGE. The whole CDR3 region reads CASSQRLTGGLLGELFF.

On this clone: The read halts 3 residues ahead of the CDR3 end, with the missing end drawn from the germline J gene. The chain joins TRBV5-4 to TRBJ2-1; weak D call: TRBD2 (6 bases). V was trimmed by 3 bases and J by 1 base, leaving 11 bases between them. From germline, CDR1 is SGHNT and CDR2 YYREEE (reference sequence). The CDR3 extends over 15 amino acids. The CDR3 sequence is CASSSHSGSYNEQFF. The part of the CDR3 DNA that was read is TGTGCCAGCAGCTCCCATAGCGGTTCCTACAATGAG.

On this clone itself: The CDR3 goes on 3 residues after the read ends, and that part is filled in from the germline J gene. The chain recombines TRBV7-9 with TRBJ1-2; maybe TRBD1 (5 bases). The germline V gene has CDR1 SEHNR and CDR2 FQNEAQ (reference sequence). There are 12 residues in the CDR3. Here the CDR3 reads CASSQGVRDYTF. Incomplete CDR3 DNA: TGTGCCAGCAGCCAGGGCGTGCGCGAC.

Worth noting for this clone: The read finishes 3 residues shy of the CDR3 end, and the germline J gene is used to complete it. The chain is built from TRBV28 and TRBJ2-7, with TRBD2 identical over 12 bases. Germline assignment: CDR1 MDHEN and CDR2 SYDVKM. Trimming at V came to 4 bases and at J to 6 bases, leaving 4 bases not matched to a gene. There are 14 residues in the CDR3. The part of the CDR3 DNA that was read is TGTGCCAGCAGTTCTAGCGGGAGGGAGGTCGAG. Its protein is CASSSSGREVE. The entire CDR3 reads CASSSSGREVEQYF.

About this clone: The read terminates 3 residues ahead of where the CDR3 ends, so the germline J gene completes it. The chain recombines TRBV5-1 with TRBJ2-6; D gene unclear. Trimming removed 7 bases at V and 0 bases at J, with 8 bases between. The CDR3 is 14 amino acids. The germline V gene encodes CDR1 SGHRS and CDR2 YFSETQ. CDR3 DNA, as far as it was read: TGCGCCAGCCACGAGCCCTCTGGGGCCAACGTC. As protein: CASHEPSGANV. From start to end, the CDR3 is CASHEPSGANVLTF.

The CDR3 bases that were read are TGTGCCAGCAGCTTAGCACAGGGTCCCGAAAACATT. This sequence encodes CASSLAQGPENI. The full-length CDR3 reads as CASSLAQGPENIQYF. The rearrangement joins TRBV7-9 to TRBJ2-4; possible D gene TRBD1, 6 bases. The observed sequence ends 3 residues before the CDR3 terminus, with the missing tail filled in from the germline J gene. The ends were cut back, 0 bases at V and 5 bases at J, with 11 bases in the middle. The CDR3 has 15 amino acids. Germline V gene lookup returns CDR1 SEHNR and CDR2 FQNEAQ (reference sequence).

Incomplete CDR3 DNA: TGTGCCAGCTCACAAACGGACAGGGGGTCACCC. This codes for CASSQTDRGSP. The CDR3 in its entirety is CASSQTDRGSPYTF. The rearrangement joins TRBV18 to TRBJ1-2; 10 bases fit TRBD1. The DNA ends 3 residues before the CDR3 does, and the rest of the CDR3 is filled in from the germline J gene. CDR3 size: 14 residues. Germline CDR1 and CDR2: KGHSH and LQKENI.

About this clone itself: The read ends 3 residues shy of where the CDR3 ends; the end is completed using the germline J gene. V usage is TRBV10-3 and J usage is TRBJ2-7, with 9 bases identical to TRBD2. V lost 6 bases and J lost 0; bases outside the gene matches: 12. The CDR3 is made up of 17 amino acids. Germline CDR1 is ENHRY and CDR2 is SYGVKD. CDR3 DNA (partial): TGTGCCATCAGCGGAGGGGGGACTAGCAAGAGCTCCTACGAG. This translates into CAISGGGTSKSSYE. The CDR3 as a whole reads CAISGGGTSKSSYEQYF.

Worth noting for this clone: With the read ending 3 residues before the CDR3 end, the germline J gene is used to fill in that end. The chain links TRBV7-9 to TRBJ1-2; no clear D gene. The CDR3 is 12 amino acids. CDR1 SEHNR and CDR2 FQNEAQ come from the germline V gene (reference sequence). CDR3 DNA (partial): TGTGCCAGCAGCTTCCGCGTCCCCGAC. Its protein is CASSFRVPD. The entire CDR3 sequence reads CASSFRVPDYTF.

To note about this clone: The observed sequence ends 3 residues before the CDR3 terminus, with the missing tail filled in from the germline J gene. The gene calls are TRBV6-2 or TRBV6-3 and TRBJ1-4, with TRBD1 identical over 9 bases. The germline V gene has CDR1 MNHEY and CDR2 SVGEGT. This CDR3 spans 15 amino acids. J gave up 5 bases and V 2 bases, and 3 bases lay outside the gene matches. This chain's CDR3 is CASSYAGTGNEKLFF. The CDR3 bases that were read are TGTGCCAGCAGTTACGCCGGGACAGGGAATGAAAAA.